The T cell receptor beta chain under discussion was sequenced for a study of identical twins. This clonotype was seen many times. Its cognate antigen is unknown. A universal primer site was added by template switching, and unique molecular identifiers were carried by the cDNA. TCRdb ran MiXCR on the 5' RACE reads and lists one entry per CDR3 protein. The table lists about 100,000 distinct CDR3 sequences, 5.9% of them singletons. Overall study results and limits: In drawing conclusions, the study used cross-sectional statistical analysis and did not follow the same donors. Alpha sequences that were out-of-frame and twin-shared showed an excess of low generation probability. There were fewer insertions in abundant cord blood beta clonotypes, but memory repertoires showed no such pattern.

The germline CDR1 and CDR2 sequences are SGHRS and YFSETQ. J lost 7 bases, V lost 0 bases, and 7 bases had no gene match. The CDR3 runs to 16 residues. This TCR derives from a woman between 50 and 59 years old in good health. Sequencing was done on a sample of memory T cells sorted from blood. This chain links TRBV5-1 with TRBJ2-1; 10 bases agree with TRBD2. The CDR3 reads CASSLERGLADNEQFF. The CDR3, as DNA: TGCGCCAGCAGCTTGGAAAGAGGACTAGCGGATAATGAGCAGTTCTTC. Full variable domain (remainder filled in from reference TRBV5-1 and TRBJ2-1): KAGVTQTPRYLIKTRGQQVTLSCSPISGHRSVSWYQQTPGQGLQFLFEYFSETQRNKGNFPGRFSGRQFSNSRSEMNVSTLELGDSALYLCASSLERGLADNEQFFGPGTRLTVL.